One and the same sample provided the 19 T cell receptor beta chains below, sequenced in a study of neurological immune-mediated disorders. One entry per CDR3 protein, called by TCRdb with MiXCR from the 5' RACE reads. The sample comprises 55,000 to 65,000 distinct CDR3 sequences, roughly 3.5% of which are singletons, and over 2% rests with the top ten. The specimen sequenced was PBMCs. The receptor source for this set is a woman aged 45-60 years with multiple sclerosis.

This chain uses TRBV6-5 with TRBJ2-1; perhaps TRBD1 as D (5 bases). The CDR3 is made up of 14 amino acids. The V end lost 2 bases, the J end lost 9 bases, and 14 bases lay between the germline ends. Germline lookup yields CDR1 MNHEY and CDR2 SVGAGI. The CDR3 DNA reads TGTGCCAGCAGTTACCGACAGACCAACGGTGAGCAGTTCTTC. It yields the protein CASSYRQTNGEQFF.

This clonotype was found many times. The V call is TRBV3-1, the J call TRBJ2-7; 7 positions match TRBD2. The CDR3 sequence is 15 residues long. CDR1 is LGHDT and CDR2 is YNNKEL in the germline V gene (reference sequence). J gave up 2 bases and V 4 bases, and 8 bases lay outside the gene matches. The CDR3: CASSPGTTVTYEQYF. CDR3 DNA sequence: TGTGCCAGCAGCCCCGGGACTACCGTGACCTACGAGCAGTACTTC.

This clonotype was observed at least ten times. The J gene is TRBJ2-2, the V gene TRBV5-5; D is tentatively TRBD1 or TRBD2 (5 bases each). V was trimmed by 4 bases and J by 4 bases, leaving 8 bases between them. This CDR3 has 13 amino acids. Germline CDR1 SGHKS, CDR2 YYEKEE (reference sequence). The CDR3 is CASSGGFTGELFF. DNA for the CDR3: TGTGCCAGCAGCGGGGGATTCACCGGGGAGCTGTTTTTT.

This clonotype was counted many times. V and J are TRBV5-1 and TRBJ2-3, with 7 bases matching TRBD1. This CDR3 comprises 14 residues. V shed 1 base and J 3 bases; nucleotides not matched to a gene: 2. Germline V CDR1 and CDR2: SGHRS, YFSETQ. CDR3 in amino acids: CASSLTRGTDTQYF. DNA of the CDR3: TGCGCCAGCAGCTTGACCAGGGGGACAGATACGCAGTATTTT.

This clonotype showed up many times. This chain joins TRBV20-1 and TRBJ2-3; 7 bases agree with TRBD2. The CDR3 consists of 15 residues. The trim removed 7 bases at V and 2 bases at J, leaving 12 bases unmatched. Germline lookup yields CDR1 DFQATT and CDR2 SNEGSKA (reference sequence). CDR3 in DNA: TGCAGTGTCGCGTCCCCCGGGAGGTACACAGATACGCAGTATTTT. It codes for CSVASPGRYTDTQYF.

In the case of this clonotype: One end of the junction varies from germline; a read error may be responsible. V gene TRBV12-3 or TRBV12-4 combines with J gene TRBJ1-5, with D tentatively TRBD1 (5 bases). The CDR3 is 12 amino acids. As DNA, the CDR3 is TGTGCCAGCAGTTATGAGAGACAGCCCCAGAATTTT. Its protein product is CASSYERQPQNF.

To note about this clonotype: One end of the junction varies from germline; a read error may be responsible. V is TRBV10-3 and J is TRBJ2-7; unclear D gene. Per germline, CDR1 ENHRY and CDR2 SYGVKD. The CDR3 consists of 13 residues. The DNA for the CDR3 is TGTGCCAGCAGTTACGACTCAGCCACCGAGCAGTACTTC. Translation gives CASSYDSATEQYF.

This clonotype was recorded many times. This chain connects TRBV20-1 to TRBJ2-1; 11 nucleotides align to TRBD2. Germline-derived CDR1 and CDR2 are DFQATT and SNEGSKA (reference sequence). There are 18 residues in the CDR3. V was pared by 3 bases and J by 0 bases, with 10 bases of the junction left unmatched. CDR3 region: CSARAVLAGGLSYNEQFF. CDR3 in DNA: TGCAGTGCTAGGGCGGTGCTAGCGGGAGGCCTCTCCTACAATGAGCAGTTCTTC.

In its sample, this clonotype was seen many times. The chain couples TRBV6-2 or TRBV6-3 to TRBJ1-1, with a tentative D call TRBD1 (5 bases). Germline V gene lookup returns CDR1 MNHEY and CDR2 SVGEGT. V lost 5 bases and J lost 4, with 14 bases in between. The CDR3 contains 14 residues. CDR3 region: CASSMAGLRTEAFF. The DNA for the CDR3 is TGTGCCAGCAGTATGGCAGGGCTGCGCACTGAAGCTTTCTTT.

This clonotype was found many times. V is TRBV20-1 and J is TRBJ1-4, with D unresolved. Germline CDR1 and CDR2: DFQATT and SNEGSKA (reference sequence). The CDR3 is made up of 16 amino acids. V shed 0 bases and J shed 0 bases, with 11 bases lying between them. This chain's CDR3 is CSARDAEFATNEKLFF. The CDR3 bases are TGCAGTGCTAGAGATGCAGAATTTGCAACTAATGAAAAACTGTTTTTT.

This clonotype was recorded many times. This sequence joins TRBV20-1 and TRBJ2-1; D may correspond to TRBD1 or TRBD2 (5 bases each). Germline V gene sequence: CDR1 DFQATT, CDR2 SNEGSKA (reference sequence). CDR3 length: 13 amino acids. Deletions cut 3 bases from V and 9 bases from J, with 15 bases between. For the CDR3, the DNA is TGCAGTGCTAGCCGGGGCCTTCCTAGTGAGCAGTTCTTC. The encoded protein is CSASRGLPSEQFF.

Many counts were recorded for this clonotype. The chain employs TRBV27 and TRBJ1-1, with a possible D match to TRBD1 (6 bases). V was clipped by 4 bases and J by 6 bases, with 21 bases between them. The V gene's germline CDR1 is MNHEY and CDR2 SMNVEV (reference sequence). This CDR3 comprises 16 residues. The CDR3 DNA reads as TGTGCCAGCAGTTCTTTTCCCGGGACATCGGTCCCTGAAGCTTTCTTT. This gives the protein CASSSFPGTSVPEAFF.

This clonotype was recorded many times. The rearrangement links TRBV12-3 or TRBV12-4 to TRBJ2-7, with D perhaps matching TRBD2 (5 bases). The V gene lost 3 bases and the J gene lost 2 bases, with 11 bases spanning the gap. The CDR3 is made up of 14 amino acids. The CDR3, as DNA: TGTGCCAGCAGTTTTACCAGCGGACCCTACGAGCAGTACTTC. This gives the protein CASSFTSGPYEQYF.

This clonotype was seen many times. This sequence joins TRBV11-3 and TRBJ2-4; 14 bases are a match to TRBD2. The ends lost 5 bases at V and 8 bases at J; junction bases unmatched: 8. Germline V CDR1 and CDR2: SGHNT, YENEEA. The CDR3 runs 16 residues. The CDR3 sequence is CASSPGTSGSFHIQYF. The CDR3 DNA sequence: TGTGCCAGCAGCCCAGGGACTAGCGGGAGTTTTCACATTCAGTACTTC.

Ten or more counts support this clonotype. The chain links TRBV5-1 to TRBJ2-5, with D perhaps assigned TRBD1 or TRBD2 (5 bases each). CDR1 is SGHRS, CDR2 YFSETQ, per germline. The CDR3 sequence is 15 residues long. V was shortened by 0 bases and J by 1 base, with 10 bases between the two germline ends. CDR3 region: CASSLVGTLQETQYF. CDR3 coding DNA: TGCGCCAGCAGCTTGGTCGGGACCCTCCAAGAGACCCAGTACTTC. The full variable domain, its missing parts supplied by reference TRBV5-1 and TRBJ2-5, is KAGVTQTPRYLIKTRGQQVTLSCSPISGHRSVSWYQQTPGQGLQFLFEYFSETQRNKGNFPGRFSGRQFSNSRSEMNVSTLELGDSALYLCASSLVGTLQETQYFGPGTRLLVL.

At least ten counts were recorded for this clonotype. The rearrangement links TRBV20-1 to TRBJ2-1; D is unresolved. CDR1 is DFQATT and CDR2 is SNEGSKA in the germline V gene (reference sequence). CDR3 length: 10 amino acids. With 3 bases removed from V and 7 bases from J, the gap between germline ends came to 4 bases. In DNA, the CDR3 is TGCAGTGCTAGGAGGAATGAGCAGTTCTTC. Protein product: CSARRNEQFF.

This clonotype was seen a handful of times. The chain employs TRBV6-2 or TRBV6-3 and TRBJ2-3, with 7 bases that match TRBD2. CDR1 and CDR2 (germline): MNHEY, SVGEGT. V lost 6 bases to trimming and J lost 3 bases; unmatched junction nucleotides: 6. The CDR3 totals 14 residues. As DNA, the CDR3 is TGTGCCAGCAGGCCGGGACTACCTACAGATACGCAGTATTTT. Translating gives CASRPGLPTDTQYF.

This clonotype has a count of ten or more. The chain joins TRBV11-2 to TRBJ1-3; maybe TRBD1 (6 bases). In germline, CDR1 is SGHAT, CDR2 FQNNGV. CDR3 length equals 13 residues. Trimming shortened V by 6 bases and J by 3 bases, and 9 bases separated the two germline ends. The CDR3 spells CASRRTVGNTIYF. The CDR3 DNA sequence: TGTGCCAGCAGAAGGACAGTTGGAAACACCATATATTTT.

This clonotype has ten or more counts. This CDR3 is CASSQEAANTEAFF. In nucleotides, the CDR3 is TGTGCCAGCAGCCAAGAAGCAGCCAACACTGAAGCTTTCTTT. The chain carries TRBV4-2 and TRBJ1-1; D is undetermined. V lost 0 bases and J lost 2, with 7 bases in between. Germline CDR1 is LGHNA and CDR2 is YNFKEQ. This CDR3 spans 14 amino acids.